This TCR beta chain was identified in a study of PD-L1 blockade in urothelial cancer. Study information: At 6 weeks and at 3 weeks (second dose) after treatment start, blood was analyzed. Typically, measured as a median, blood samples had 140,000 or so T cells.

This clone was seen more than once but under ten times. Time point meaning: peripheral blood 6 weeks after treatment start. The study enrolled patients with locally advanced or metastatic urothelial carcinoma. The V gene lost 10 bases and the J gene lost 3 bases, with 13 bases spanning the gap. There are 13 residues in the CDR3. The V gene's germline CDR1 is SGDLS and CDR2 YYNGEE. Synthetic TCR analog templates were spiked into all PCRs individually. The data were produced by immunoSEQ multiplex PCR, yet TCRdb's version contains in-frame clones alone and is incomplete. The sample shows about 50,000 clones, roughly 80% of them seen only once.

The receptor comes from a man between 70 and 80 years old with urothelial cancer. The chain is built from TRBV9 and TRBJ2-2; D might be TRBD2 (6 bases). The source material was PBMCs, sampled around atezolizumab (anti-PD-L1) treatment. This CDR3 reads CAGRDSYTGELFF. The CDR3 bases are TGTGCCGGTCGGGACTCCTACACCGGGGAGCTGTTTTTT. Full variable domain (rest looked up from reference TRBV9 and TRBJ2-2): DSGVTQTPKHLITATGQRVTLRCSPRSGDLSVYWYQQSLDQGLQFLIQYYNGEERAKGNILERFSAQQFPDLHSELNLSSLELGDSALYFCAGRDSYTGELFFGEGSRLTVL.